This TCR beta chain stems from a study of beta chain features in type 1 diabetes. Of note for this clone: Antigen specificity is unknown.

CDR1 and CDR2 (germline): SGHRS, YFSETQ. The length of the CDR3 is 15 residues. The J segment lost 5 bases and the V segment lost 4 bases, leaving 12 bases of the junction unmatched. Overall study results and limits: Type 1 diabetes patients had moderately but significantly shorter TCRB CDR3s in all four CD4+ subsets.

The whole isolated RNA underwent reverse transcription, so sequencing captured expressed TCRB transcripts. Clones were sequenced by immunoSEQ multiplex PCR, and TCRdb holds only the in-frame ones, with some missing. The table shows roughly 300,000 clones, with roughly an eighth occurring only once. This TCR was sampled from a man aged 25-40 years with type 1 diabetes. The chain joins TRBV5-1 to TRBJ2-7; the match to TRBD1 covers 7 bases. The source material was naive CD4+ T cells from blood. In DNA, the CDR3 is TGCGCCAGCAGCCCGGACGAGGACAGGTGGCACGAGCAGTACTTC. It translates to CASSPDEDRWHEQYF.